This T cell receptor beta chain was recovered during a study of blood T cells in healthy people across ages. Findings of the study overall: With unsorted PBMCs, a conclusive comparison of naive versus antigen-experienced cells was not possible.

V trimming: 8 bases; J trimming: 11 bases; junction bases outside the gene matches: 22. Germline CDR1 is SNHLY and CDR2 is FYNNEI. The CDR3 spans 16 residues. A second about 6 to 12 cycle PCR used barcoded and J-beta primers. A tag from a template-switch adaptor with 12 random nucleotides marked each cDNA molecule. One entry per CDR3 protein results from TCRdb running MiXCR on the 5' RACE reads. The sample has 600,000 or so distinct CDR3 sequences; 25% to 35% are singletons. Details on this clonotype: Antigen: not known.

The amount of total RNA extracted per sample was at least 5.5 micrograms. Sequencing input: blood. The J gene is TRBJ2-5, the V gene TRBV2; TRBD2 agrees at 8 bases. The clonotype was recovered from a woman of 80 years or more in good health. The CDR3 DNA reads as TGTGCCAGCCGCCCGGGGGGGGCAGGGAAGAACCATGAGCAGTACTTC. Translation gives CASRPGGAGKNHEQYF.